This record looks at one T cell receptor beta chain sequence and its context. The antigen is not known. These data are taken from a study of cytomegalovirus exposure and HLA in healthy donors. Study-level results: TCR beta chains numbering some 160 were designated cytomegalovirus-associated. What was likely a sequencing artifact was a cluster of highly shared sequence variants. Earlier results showed most TCR beta V segments being productive about 87% or about 30% of the time.

Primers: 60 Vbeta forward and 13 Jbeta reverse. Clones were sequenced by immunoSEQ multiplex PCR, and TCRdb holds only the in-frame ones, with some missing. The sample contains some 89,000 clones, roughly 85% of which appear only once. Germline lookup yields CDR1 SGHRS and CDR2 YFSETQ. The CDR3 covers 16 residues. V was pared by 0 bases and J by 8 bases, with 18 bases between. This sequence originates from a man in his forties in good health and CMV-seropositive. The specimen was PBMCs. The chain has TRBV5-1 and TRBJ2-1; a weak D match, TRBD1 (5 bases). The CDR3 loop reads CASSLAGRVGIDEQFF. The DNA for the CDR3 is TGCGCCAGCAGCTTGGCCGGCAGGGTGGGGATCGATGAGCAGTTCTTC.